The rows below give T cell receptor beta chains drawn from one sample of a study of blood T cell repertoires in COVID-19. Method: immunoSEQ multiplex PCR; TCRdb's copy keeps in-frame clones and lacks some. This table has some 170,000 clones, approximately 90% appearing once. The material sequenced was peripheral blood. The receptor source for this set is a woman aged 45-65 years with acute or convalescent COVID-19. Each CDR3 is given with its conserved first and last residue. The D gene is left open where the match is weak. Some rows have no size entry. The others give once, few or many, or a class for an expanded clone.

>NA|TRBJ1-4|NA|TRBV7-9
TGTGCCAGCAGCTTAGGTCAGGTGGATGAAAAACTGTTTTTT
CASSLGQVDEKLFF
>NA|TRBJ2-3|NA|TRBV30
TGTGCCTGGAGTGGACAAATAGGGGGTGCCACAGATACGCAGTATTTT
CAWSGQIGGATDTQYF
>TRBD2|TRBJ2-6|few|TRBV6-6
TGTGCCAGTTCTAGCGGGGATACTGGGGCCAACGTCCTGACTTTC
CASSSGDTGANVLTF
>NA|TRBJ2-1|NA|TRBV5-1
TGCGCCAGCAGCCTGGACAGCTACAATGAGCAGTTCTTC
CASSLDSYNEQFF
>TRBD1|TRBJ2-7|NA|TRBV6-6
TGTGCCAGCACCCTGGACAGGGCCATTGGTGAGCAGTACTTC
CASTLDRAIGEQYF
>NA|TRBJ1-1|NA|TRBV7-2
TGTGCCAGCAGCTCCCAGGGATCGTCTGAAGCTTTCTTT
CASSSQGSSEAFF
>TRBD1|TRBJ1-2|NA|TRBV6-5
TGTGCCAGCAGTTACGGCGGGACAGCCACCGGGGGCTACACCTTC
CASSYGGTATGGYTF
>NA|TRBJ2-7|NA|TRBV30
TGTGCCTGGAGTGTATTACTTCTACTCTCCTACGAGCAGTACTTC
CAWSVLLLLSYEQYF
>NA|TRBJ2-7|NA|TRBV7-2
TGTGCCAGCAGCTTAGACACCTCCTACGAGCAGTACTTC
CASSLDTSYEQYF
>NA|TRBJ2-1|once|TRBV9
TGTGCCAGCAGCGTAGTATCGTGGGCCGCACCACCCTACAATGAGCAGTTCTTC
CASSVVSWAAPPYNEQFF
>NA|TRBJ2-1|NA|TRBV11-2
TGTGCCAGCAGCTCGAACAGGGAAAATGAGCAGTTCTTC
CASSSNRENEQFF
>NA|TRBJ2-2|few|TRBV5-4
TGTGCCAGCAGCCAGTTATCCGGGGAGCTGTTTTTT
CASSQLSGELFF
>TRBD2|TRBJ2-3|NA|TRBV9
TGTGCCAGCAGCGTAGTTTTAGCGGGAGAAACAGATACGCAGTATTTT
CASSVVLAGETDTQYF
>TRBD1|TRBJ1-1|once|TRBV3-1/TRBV3-2
TGTGCCAGCAGACAGGGGGCATCTGAAGCTTTCTTT
CASRQGASEAFF
>TRBD1|TRBJ1-4|few|TRBV5-4
TGTGCCAGCAGCTTGCGATTATCCGGGACAGGCGAAAAACTGTTTTTT
CASSLRLSGTGEKLFF
>TRBD1|TRBJ2-3|few|TRBV9
TGTGCCAGCAGCGCGGGACAGGGGCCAGATACGCAGTATTTT
CASSAGQGPDTQYF
>NA|TRBJ2-2|once|TRBV18
TGTGCCAGCTCTCCCCGAGTCGGGGTGAACACCGGGGAGCTGTTTTTT
CASSPRVGVNTGELFF
>NA|TRBJ2-5|NA|TRBV4-1
TGCGCCAGCAGCCAAGATAGGCTAGTCCAAGAGACCCAGTACTTC
CASSQDRLVQETQYF
>NA|TRBJ1-5|NA|TRBV27
TGTGCCAGCAGTTTCCGGGGCAATCAGCCCCAGCATTTT
CASSFRGNQPQHF
>NA|TRBJ1-5|NA|TRBV9
TGTGCCAGCAGCGTAGGTTCCAGTTTCAATCAGCCCCAGCATTTT
CASSVGSSFNQPQHF
>NA|TRBJ2-1|NA|TRBV10-3
TGTGCCATCAGTGAGTCGAGCCTCCCGGATGAGCAGTTCTTC
CAISESSLPDEQFF
>TRBD1|TRBJ1-3|NA|TRBV30
TGTGCCTGGAGTGTTAGATACGGGACAGGGTCAGGAAACACCATATATTTT
CAWSVRYGTGSGNTIYF
>NA|TRBJ1-2|NA|TRBV3-1/TRBV3-2
TGTGCCAGCAGCCAAGGGAGAGTAAAGGTGTACTATGGCTACACCTTC
CASSQGRVKVYYGYTF
>NA|TRBJ1-3|NA|TRBV5-1
TGCGCCAGCAGCCCGGAGGGTTCCTCTGGAAACACCATATATTTT
CASSPEGSSGNTIYF
>NA|TRBJ1-4|NA|TRBV7-2
TGTGCCAGCAGCATGTCGAGGCGCGAAAAACTGTTTTTT
CASSMSRREKLFF
>NA|TRBJ2-2|few|TRBV7-9
TGTGCCAGCAGCTCCAGGGACACCGGGGAGCTGTTTTTT
CASSSRDTGELFF
>NA|TRBJ1-5|few|TRBV12-3/TRBV12-4
TGTGCCAGCAGTACCCAACAGGCTGACGCCCAGCATTTT
CASSTQQADAQHF
>NA|TRBJ2-1|NA|TRBV18
TGTGCCAGCTCACCATTACAGCCAAGCTACAATGAGCAGTTCTTC
CASSPLQPSYNEQFF
>NA|TRBJ1-4|NA|TRBV30
TGTGCCTGGAGTGTACAAAAGGAAAAACTGTTTTTT
CAWSVQKEKLFF
>NA|TRBJ2-5|NA|TRBV5-6
TGTGCCAGCAGCCCCCGCCCGGGGAGGGAGACCCAGTACTTC
CASSPRPGRETQYF
>NA|TRBJ1-2|NA|TRBV9
TGTGCCAGCAGCGGACAGCAGGGCTACACCTTC
CASSGQQGYTF
>NA|TRBJ1-1|once|TRBV11-2
TGTGCCAGCATCCACCCTTCGGCAGGGATGAACACTGAAGCTTTCTTT
CASIHPSAGMNTEAFF
>NA|TRBJ1-2|NA|TRBV6-5
TGTGCCAGCAGTTCCGTGACTGCAAACTATGGCTACACCTTC
CASSSVTANYGYTF
>TRBD2|TRBJ2-3|NA|TRBV2
TGTGCCAGCAGTGACACGGGAGGGAGCACAGATACGCAGTATTTT
CASSDTGGSTDTQYF
>TRBD1|TRBJ1-4|NA|TRBV7-6
TGTGCCAGCAGCTTAGACGGGACAGCCTCAACTAATGAAAAACTGTTTTTT
CASSLDGTASTNEKLFF
>NA|TRBJ1-4|NA|TRBV5-1
TGCGCCAGCAGCTCCGGGGGGGCTAATGAAAAACTGTTTTTT
CASSSGGANEKLFF
>NA|TRBJ1-2|NA|TRBV27
TGTGCCAGCAGCCTTGGGGGGGCCCGTTCAAGAGGCTACACCTTC
CASSLGGARSRGYTF
>NA|TRBJ2-7|NA|TRBV2
TGTGCCAGCAGCCGGGACAAGGAGGACGAGCAGTACTTC
CASSRDKEDEQYF
>TRBD1|TRBJ1-5|NA|TRBV5-4
TGTGCCAGGAAAACTGCAGGGGGCGGGTTGGGAAATCAGCCCCAGCATTTT
CARKTAGGGLGNQPQHF
>TRBD1|TRBJ1-4|NA|TRBV7-2
TGTGCCAGCACAACAGGGGGTGGTGAAAAACTGTTTTTT
CASTTGGGEKLFF
>TRBD1|TRBJ2-7|NA|TRBV6-6
TGTGCCAGCAGAACAGGGGTTCTAGACTACGAGCAGTACTTC
CASRTGVLDYEQYF
>NA|TRBJ2-4|NA|TRBV19
TGTGCCAGTAGTATATTCGGGGTTGACATTCAGTACTTC
CASSIFGVDIQYF
>NA|TRBJ1-6|NA|TRBV6-5
TGTGCCAGCAGTTACCGGACTGCCTATAATTCACCCCTCCACTTT
CASSYRTAYNSPLHF
>TRBD1|TRBJ2-3|NA|TRBV6-5
TGTGCCAGCAGTTACATCCGGGACAGATCACATACGCAGTATTTT
CASSYIRDRSHTQYF
>TRBD1|TRBJ1-4|NA|TRBV30
TGTGCCTGGAGTGCCTGGGGGACAGCTAATGAAAAACTGTTTTTT
CAWSAWGTANEKLFF